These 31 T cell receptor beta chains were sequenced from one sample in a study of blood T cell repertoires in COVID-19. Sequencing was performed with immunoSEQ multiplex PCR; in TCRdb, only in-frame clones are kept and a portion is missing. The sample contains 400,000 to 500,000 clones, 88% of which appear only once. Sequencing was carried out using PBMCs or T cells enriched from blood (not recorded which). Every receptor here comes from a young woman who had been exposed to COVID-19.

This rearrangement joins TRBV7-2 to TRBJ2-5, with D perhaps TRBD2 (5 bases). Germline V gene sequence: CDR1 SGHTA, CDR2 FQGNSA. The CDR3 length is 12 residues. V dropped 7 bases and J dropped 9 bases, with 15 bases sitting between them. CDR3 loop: CASTGDSTAQYF. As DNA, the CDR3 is TGTGCCAGCACCGGGGATTCGACGGCCCAGTACTTC.

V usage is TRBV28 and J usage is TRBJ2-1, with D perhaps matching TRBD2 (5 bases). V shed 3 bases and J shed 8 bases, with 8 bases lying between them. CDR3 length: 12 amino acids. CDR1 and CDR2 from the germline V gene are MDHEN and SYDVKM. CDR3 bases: TGTGCCAGCAGTTTTATTAGCGATGAGCAGTTCTTC. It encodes CASSFISDEQFF. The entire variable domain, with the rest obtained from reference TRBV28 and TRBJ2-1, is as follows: DVKVTQSSRYLVKRTGEKVFLECVQDMDHENMFWYRQDPGLGLRLIYFSYDVKMKEKGDIPEGYSVSREKKERFSLILESASTNQTSMYLCASSFISDEQFFGPGTRLTVL.

CDR3 region: CASTGVAEPYEQYF. CDR3 nucleotide sequence: TGTGCCAGCACCGGGGTAGCGGAGCCCTACGAGCAGTACTTC. V is TRBV19 and J is TRBJ2-7; a possible D gene is TRBD2 (6 bases). The CDR3 length is 14 residues. V was cut by 9 bases and J by 2 bases, with 17 bases left in between. Germline CDR1 LNHDA, CDR2 SQIVND (reference sequence).

The CDR3 sequence: CASSPGGGAGYEQYF. In DNA, the CDR3 is TGTGCCAGCAGCCCCGGCGGAGGGGCGGGCTACGAGCAGTACTTC. This chain uses TRBV9 with TRBJ2-7; D possibly corresponds to TRBD2 (6 bases). The CDR3 extends over 15 amino acids. Germline assignment: CDR1 SGDLS and CDR2 YYNGEE. Trimming stripped 4 bases from V and 3 bases from J, with 17 bases between.

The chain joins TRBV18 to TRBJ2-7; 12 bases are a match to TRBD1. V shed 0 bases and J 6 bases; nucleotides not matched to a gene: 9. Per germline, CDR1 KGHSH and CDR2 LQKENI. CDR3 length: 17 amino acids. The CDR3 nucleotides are TGTGCCAGCTCACCACCCAATTCTGGGACAGGGGGCGCCGAGCAGTACTTC. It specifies CASSPPNSGTGGAEQYF.

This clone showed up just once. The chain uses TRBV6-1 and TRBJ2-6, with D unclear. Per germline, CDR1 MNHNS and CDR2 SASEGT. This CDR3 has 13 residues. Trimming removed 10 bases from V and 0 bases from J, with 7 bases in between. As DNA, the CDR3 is TGTGCCAAATTTAGCTCTGGGGCCAACGTCCTGACTTTC. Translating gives CAKFSSGANVLTF.

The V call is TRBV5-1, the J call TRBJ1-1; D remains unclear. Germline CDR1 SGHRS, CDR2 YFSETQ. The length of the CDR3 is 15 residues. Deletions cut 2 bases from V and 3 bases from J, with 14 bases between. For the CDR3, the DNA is TGCGCCAGCAGCTTTCTTTCTTCTCCGGACACTGAAGCTTTCTTT. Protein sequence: CASSFLSSPDTEAFF. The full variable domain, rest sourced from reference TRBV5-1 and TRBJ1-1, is KAGVTQTPRYLIKTRGQQVTLSCSPISGHRSVSWYQQTPGQGLQFLFEYFSETQRNKGNFPGRFSGRQFSNSRSEMNVSTLELGDSALYLCASSFLSSPDTEAFFGQGTRLTVV.

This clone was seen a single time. CDR3 DNA: TGCGCCAGCAGCTTGGGCCAGACAGGGGTTAACACCGGGGAGCTGTTTTTT. Its protein product is CASSLGQTGVNTGELFF. V usage is TRBV5-1 and J usage is TRBJ2-2; 8 bases agree with TRBD1. This CDR3 is built from 17 residues. CDR1 is SGHRS and CDR2 is YFSETQ in the germline V gene. V was clipped by 0 bases and J by 2 bases; unmatched bases: 6. The full variable domain, completed using reference TRBV5-1 and TRBJ2-2, is KAGVTQTPRYLIKTRGQQVTLSCSPISGHRSVSWYQQTPGQGLQFLFEYFSETQRNKGNFPGRFSGRQFSNSRSEMNVSTLELGDSALYLCASSLGQTGVNTGELFFGEGSRLTVL.

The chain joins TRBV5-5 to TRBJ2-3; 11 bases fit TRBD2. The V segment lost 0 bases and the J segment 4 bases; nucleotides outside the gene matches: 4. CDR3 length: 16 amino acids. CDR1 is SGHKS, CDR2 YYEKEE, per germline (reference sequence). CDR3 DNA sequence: TGTGCCAGCAGCTTGGGCCTAGCGGGAGGAGCAGATACGCAGTATTTT. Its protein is CASSLGLAGGADTQYF.

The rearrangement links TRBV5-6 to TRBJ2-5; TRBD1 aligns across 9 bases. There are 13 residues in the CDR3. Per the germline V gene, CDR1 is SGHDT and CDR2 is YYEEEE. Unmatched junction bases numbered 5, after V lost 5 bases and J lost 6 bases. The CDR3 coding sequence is TGTGCCAGCAGAAGGACAGGGGAGAAGACCCAGTACTTC. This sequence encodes CASRRTGEKTQYF.

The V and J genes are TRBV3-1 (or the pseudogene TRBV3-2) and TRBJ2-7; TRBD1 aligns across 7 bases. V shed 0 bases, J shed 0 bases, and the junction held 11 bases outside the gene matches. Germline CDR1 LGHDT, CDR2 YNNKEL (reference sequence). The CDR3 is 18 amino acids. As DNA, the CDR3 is TGTGCCAGCAGCCAAGATCGTAGGGGACAGCCCGCCTCCTACGAGCAGTACTTC. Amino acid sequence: CASSQDRRGQPASYEQYF.

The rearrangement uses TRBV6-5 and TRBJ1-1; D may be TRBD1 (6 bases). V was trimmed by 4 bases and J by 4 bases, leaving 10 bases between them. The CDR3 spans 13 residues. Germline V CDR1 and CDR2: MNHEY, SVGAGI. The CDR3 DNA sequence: TGTGCCAGCAGTTCAGGGGTTATCACTGAAGCTTTCTTT. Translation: CASSSGVITEAFF.

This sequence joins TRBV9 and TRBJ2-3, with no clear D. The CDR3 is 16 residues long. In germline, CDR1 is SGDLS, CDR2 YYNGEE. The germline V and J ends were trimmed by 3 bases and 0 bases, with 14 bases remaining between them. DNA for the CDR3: TGTGCCAGCAGCGACCCCCTGTCCACTAGCACAGATACGCAGTATTTT. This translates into CASSDPLSTSTDTQYF.

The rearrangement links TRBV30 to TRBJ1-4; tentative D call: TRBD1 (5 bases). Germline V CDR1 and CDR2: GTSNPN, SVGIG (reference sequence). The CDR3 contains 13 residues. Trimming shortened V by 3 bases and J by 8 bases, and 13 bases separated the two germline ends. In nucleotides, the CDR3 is TGTGCCTGGAGCGGCCAGGGAGGCGAAAAACTGTTTTTT. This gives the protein CAWSGQGGEKLFF.

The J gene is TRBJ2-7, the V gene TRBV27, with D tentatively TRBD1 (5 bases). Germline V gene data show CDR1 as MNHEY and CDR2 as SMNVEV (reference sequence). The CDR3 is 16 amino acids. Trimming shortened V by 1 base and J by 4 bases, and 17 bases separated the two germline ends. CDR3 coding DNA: TGTGCCAGCAGTTTATTGGACAACGGAGCCGTTTACGAGCAGTACTTC. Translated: CASSLLDNGAVYEQYF.

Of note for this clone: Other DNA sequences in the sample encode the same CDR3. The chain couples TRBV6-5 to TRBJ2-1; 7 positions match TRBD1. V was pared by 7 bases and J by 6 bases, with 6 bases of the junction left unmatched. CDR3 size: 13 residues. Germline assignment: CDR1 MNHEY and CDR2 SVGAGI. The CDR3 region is CASKRTGSNEQFF. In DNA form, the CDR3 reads TGTGCCAGCAAACGGACAGGATCCAATGAGCAGTTCTTC.

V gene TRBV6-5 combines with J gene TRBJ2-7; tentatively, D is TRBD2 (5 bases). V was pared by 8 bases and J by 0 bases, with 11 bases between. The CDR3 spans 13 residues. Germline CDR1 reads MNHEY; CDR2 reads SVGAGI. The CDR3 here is CASSVGDSYEQYF. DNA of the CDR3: TGTGCCAGCTCAGTCGGGGACTCCTACGAGCAGTACTTC.

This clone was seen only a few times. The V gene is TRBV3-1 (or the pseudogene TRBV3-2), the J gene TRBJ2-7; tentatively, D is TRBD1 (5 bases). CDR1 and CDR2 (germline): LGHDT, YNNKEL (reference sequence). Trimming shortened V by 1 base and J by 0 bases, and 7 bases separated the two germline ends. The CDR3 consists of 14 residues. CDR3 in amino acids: CASSQGDSSYEQYF. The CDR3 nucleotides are TGTGCCAGCAGCCAAGGAGACAGCTCCTACGAGCAGTACTTC.

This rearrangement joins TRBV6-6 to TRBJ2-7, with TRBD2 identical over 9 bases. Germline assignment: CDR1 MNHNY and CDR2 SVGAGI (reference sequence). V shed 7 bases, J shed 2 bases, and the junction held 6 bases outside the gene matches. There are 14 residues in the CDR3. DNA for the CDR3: TGTGCCAGCACCGAGCGGGGGGCCCCCTACGAGCAGTACTTC. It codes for CASTERGAPYEQYF.

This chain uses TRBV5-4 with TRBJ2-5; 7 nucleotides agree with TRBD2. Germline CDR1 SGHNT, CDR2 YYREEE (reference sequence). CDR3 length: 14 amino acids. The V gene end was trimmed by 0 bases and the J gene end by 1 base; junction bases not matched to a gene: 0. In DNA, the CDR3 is TGTGCCAGCAGCTTGGGGGGGGGCCAAGAGACCCAGTACTTC. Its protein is CASSLGGGQETQYF.

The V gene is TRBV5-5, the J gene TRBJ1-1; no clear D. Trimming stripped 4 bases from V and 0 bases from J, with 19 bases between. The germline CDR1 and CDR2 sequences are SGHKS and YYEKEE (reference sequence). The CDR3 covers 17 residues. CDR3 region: CASSQDTLRLVNTEAFF. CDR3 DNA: TGTGCCAGCAGCCAAGACACCCTCAGACTAGTGAACACTGAAGCTTTCTTT.

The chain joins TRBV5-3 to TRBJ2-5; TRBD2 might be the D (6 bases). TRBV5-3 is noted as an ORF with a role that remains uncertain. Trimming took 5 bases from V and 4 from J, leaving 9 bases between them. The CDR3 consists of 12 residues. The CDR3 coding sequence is TGTGCCAGAAGTCTCGGGGGAGAGACCCAGTACTTC. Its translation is CARSLGGETQYF.

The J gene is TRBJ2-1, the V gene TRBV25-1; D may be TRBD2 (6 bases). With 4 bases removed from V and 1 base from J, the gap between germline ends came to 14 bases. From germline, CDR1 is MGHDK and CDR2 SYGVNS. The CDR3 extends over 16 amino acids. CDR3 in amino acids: CASSGTLGGSYNEQFF. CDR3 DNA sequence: TGTGCCAGCAGTGGAACCCTCGGAGGGTCCTACAATGAGCAGTTCTTC. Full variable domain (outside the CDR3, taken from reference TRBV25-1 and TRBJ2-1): EADIYQTPRYLVIGTGKKITLECSQTMGHDKMYWYQQDPGMELHLIHYSYGVNSTEKGDLSSESTVSRIRTEHFPLTLESARPSHTSQYLCASSGTLGGSYNEQFFGPGTRLTVL.

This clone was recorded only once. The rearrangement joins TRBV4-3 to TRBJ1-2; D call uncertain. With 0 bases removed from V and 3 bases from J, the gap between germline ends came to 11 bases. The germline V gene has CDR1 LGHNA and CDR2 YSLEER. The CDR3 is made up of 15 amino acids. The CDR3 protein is CASSQDRGVDYGYTF. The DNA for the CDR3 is TGCGCCAGCAGCCAAGATCGCGGGGTAGACTATGGCTACACCTTC.

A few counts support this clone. The CDR3 DNA reads as TGTGCCAGTAAGCACCCGGGGGGGGCGGGCACAGATACGCAGTATTTT. This codes for CASKHPGGAGTDTQYF. V gene TRBV19 combines with J gene TRBJ2-3, with 8 bases fitting TRBD2. This CDR3 contains 16 residues. Germline V gene sequence: CDR1 LNHDA, CDR2 SQIVND (reference sequence). V was clipped by 7 bases and J by 1 base; unmatched bases: 10.

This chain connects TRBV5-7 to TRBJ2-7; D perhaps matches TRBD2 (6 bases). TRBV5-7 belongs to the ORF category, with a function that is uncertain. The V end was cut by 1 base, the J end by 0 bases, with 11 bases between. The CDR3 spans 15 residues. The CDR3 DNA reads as TGTGCCAGCAGCTTGACGCCGGGGGACTCCTACGAGCAGTACTTC. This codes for CASSLTPGDSYEQYF.

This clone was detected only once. CDR3 in amino acids: CASSLEFASGGFAYEQYF. For the CDR3, the DNA is TGTGCCAGCAGCTTAGAATTTGCTAGCGGGGGGTTCGCCTACGAGCAGTACTTC. The chain links TRBV7-2 to TRBJ2-7; 11 bases fit TRBD2. CDR3 length equals 18 residues. The germline gives CDR1 SGHTA, CDR2 FQGNSA. V gave up 1 base and J gave up 2 bases; unmatched junction bases: 10.

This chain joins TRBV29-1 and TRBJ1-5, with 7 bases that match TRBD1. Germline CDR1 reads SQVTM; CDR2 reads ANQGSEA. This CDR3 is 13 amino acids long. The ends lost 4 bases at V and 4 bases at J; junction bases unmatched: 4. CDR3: CSVGRDRNQPQHF. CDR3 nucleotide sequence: TGCAGCGTTGGTAGGGACAGAAATCAGCCCCAGCATTTT.

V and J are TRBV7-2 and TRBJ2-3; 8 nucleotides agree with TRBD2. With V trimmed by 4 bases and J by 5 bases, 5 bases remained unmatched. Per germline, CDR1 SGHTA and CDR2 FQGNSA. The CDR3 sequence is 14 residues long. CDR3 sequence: CASSSSGRRDTQYF. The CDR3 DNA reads TGTGCCAGCAGCTCCAGCGGGAGAAGAGATACGCAGTATTTT.

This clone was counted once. CDR3 nucleotides: TGTGCCTGGAGTGCCGGAGTCCAAGAGACCCAGTACTTC. Translation: CAWSAGVQETQYF. The chain links TRBV30 to TRBJ2-5; D remains unclear. CDR3 length: 13 residues. Per germline, CDR1 GTSNPN and CDR2 SVGIG (reference sequence). V was cut by 1 base and J by 1 base, with 7 bases left in between.

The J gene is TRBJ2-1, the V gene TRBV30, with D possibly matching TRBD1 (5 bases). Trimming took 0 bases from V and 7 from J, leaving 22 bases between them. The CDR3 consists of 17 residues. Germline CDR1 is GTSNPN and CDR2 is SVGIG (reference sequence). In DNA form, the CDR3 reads TGTGCCTGGAGTGTACAGGCGTACAGGAAGTTTTTTAATGAGCAGTTCTTC. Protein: CAWSVQAYRKFFNEQFF.